This T cell receptor (beta chain) comes out of a study of T cells in Graves' hyperthyroidism and ophthalmopathy. Study-wide results and caveats: Blood held most thyroid clonotypes expanded above 0.001 frequency.

The TCR beta CDR3 regions underwent amplification using RNA transcripts as the source. Researchers ran a first-round RT-PCR on the TCR CDR3 using the HTBI primer set. MiXCR, applied by TCRdb to the multiplex PCR reads, yields one record per CDR3 protein. This repertoire shows 250,000 to 300,000 distinct CDR3 sequences, around 13% found once; its top ten account for around 8%. V gave up 8 bases and J gave up 0 bases, with 19 bases separating them. In germline, CDR1 is MDHEN, CDR2 SYDVKM. CDR3 length equals 16 residues. This clonotype was found many times. As yet, its antigen is unknown. The clonotype originates from a woman aged 40 to 50 with Graves' hyperthyroidism. Sequencing used blood. The chain employs TRBV28 and TRBJ1-1; D not resolved. The CDR3 is CASSSGQRTMNTEAFF. The CDR3 nucleotides read TGTGCCAGCTCTTCTGGGCAGCGGACGATGAACACTGAAGCTTTCTTT. Full variable domain (outside the CDR3, taken from reference TRBV28 and TRBJ1-1): DVKVTQSSRYLVKRTGEKVFLECVQDMDHENMFWYRQDPGLGLRLIYFSYDVKMKEKGDIPEGYSVSREKKERFSLILESASTNQTSMYLCASSSGQRTMNTEAFFGQGTRLTVV.